This T cell receptor beta chain stems from a study of shared clonotypes between healthy human individuals. Study results and limitations: Among the subsets, naive ones generally showed larger estimated richness than memory ones.

The naive CD8 subset, CD45RO-negative cells positively selected for CCR7, excluded terminally differentiated effector memory CD45RA+ cells. Execution of the assay was at deep level. The DNA input per sorted-subset replicate PCR was about 220 ng, corresponding to roughly 30,000 T cell genomes. Produced via immunoSEQ multiplex PCR; TCRdb's table is partial and in-frame only. The sample includes hundreds of thousands of clones, approximately 96% of them seen just once. About this clone: Its target is unknown.

V lost 0 bases, J lost 4 bases, and 12 bases stayed unmatched. The length of the CDR3 is 19 residues. Germline V gene data show CDR1 as SNHLY and CDR2 as FYNNEI. The specimen sequenced was naive CD8+ T cells sorted from blood. The source of this sequence is a woman aged 25 to 39 in good health. V gene TRBV2 combines with J gene TRBJ1-2; 12 nucleotides agree with TRBD1. CDR3 bases: TGTGCCAGCAGTGAAGCGAATTGGGACAGGGGGCTGAGGGGCTATGGCTACACCTTC. Amino acid sequence: CASSEANWDRGLRGYGYTF.